The following is a T cell receptor beta chain sequence with its context. The time point is: newly diagnosed GD, antithyroid drugs for less than 3 months. PBMC-extracted RNA yielded the TCR library. The CDR3 length is 13 residues. The J segment lost 6 bases and the V segment lost 3 bases, leaving 5 bases of the junction unmatched. CDR1 MNHEY and CDR2 SMNVEV come from the germline V gene (reference sequence). Investigators prepared the TCR beta libraries by applying iRepertoire HTBI primers and Arm-PCR of CDR3 regions. TCRdb reanalysed the multiplex PCR reads using MiXCR and keeps one entry per CDR3 protein. In the table there are 550,000 to 600,000 distinct CDR3 sequences, 15% to 20% of which are singletons. The source of the sample is a study of regulatory T cells in long-lasting Graves disease. This sample was shared with a second study, whose subject was T cells in Graves' hyperthyroidism and ophthalmopathy.

The rearrangement joins TRBV27 to TRBJ2-7; 7 positions agree with TRBD1. This sequence was found in a man aged 18-30 years with Graves disease. The sequencing used peripheral blood mononuclear cells (PBMCs), collected at new diagnosis, from a patient treated with antithyroid drugs. This CDR3 reads CASSLIQGVEQYF. The DNA for the CDR3 is TGTGCCAGCAGTTTGATCCAGGGGGTCGAGCAGTACTTC.